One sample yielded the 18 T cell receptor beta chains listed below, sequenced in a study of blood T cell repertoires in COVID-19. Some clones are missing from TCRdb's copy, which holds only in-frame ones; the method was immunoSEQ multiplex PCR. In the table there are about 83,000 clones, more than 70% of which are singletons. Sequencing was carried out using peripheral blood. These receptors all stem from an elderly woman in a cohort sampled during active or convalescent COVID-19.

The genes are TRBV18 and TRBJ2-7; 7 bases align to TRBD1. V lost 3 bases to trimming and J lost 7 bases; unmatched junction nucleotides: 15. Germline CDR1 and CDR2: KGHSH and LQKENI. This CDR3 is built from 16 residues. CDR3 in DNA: TGTGCCAGCTCACCCTCCGGGACAGTTCCCTCTAGGGAGCAGTACGTC. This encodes CASSPSGTVPSREQYV.

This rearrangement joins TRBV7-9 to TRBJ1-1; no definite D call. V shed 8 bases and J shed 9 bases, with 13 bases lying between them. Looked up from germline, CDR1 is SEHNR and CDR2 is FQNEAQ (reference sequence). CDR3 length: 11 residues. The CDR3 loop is CASRRNGKAFF. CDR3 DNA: TGTGCCAGCCGCAGAAACGGGAAAGCTTTCTTT.

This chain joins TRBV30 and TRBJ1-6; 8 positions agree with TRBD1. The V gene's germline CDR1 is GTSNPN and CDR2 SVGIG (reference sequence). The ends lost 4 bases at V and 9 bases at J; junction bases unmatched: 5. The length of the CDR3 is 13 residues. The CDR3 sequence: CAWTGQGLSPLHF. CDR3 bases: TGTGCCTGGACCGGACAGGGACTTTCACCCCTCCACTTT.

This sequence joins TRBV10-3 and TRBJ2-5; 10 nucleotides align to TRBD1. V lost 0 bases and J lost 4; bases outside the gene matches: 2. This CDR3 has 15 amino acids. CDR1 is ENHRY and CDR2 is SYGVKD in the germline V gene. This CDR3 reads CAISESTGGLETQYF. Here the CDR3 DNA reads TGTGCCATCAGTGAGTCGACAGGGGGCCTAGAGACCCAGTACTTC.

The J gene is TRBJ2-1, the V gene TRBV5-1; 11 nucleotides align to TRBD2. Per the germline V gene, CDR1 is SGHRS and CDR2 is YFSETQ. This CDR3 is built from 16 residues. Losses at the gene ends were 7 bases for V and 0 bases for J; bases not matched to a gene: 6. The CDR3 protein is CASVGLAGGSYNEQFF. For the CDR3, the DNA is TGCGCCAGCGTAGGACTAGCGGGTGGCTCCTACAATGAGCAGTTCTTC. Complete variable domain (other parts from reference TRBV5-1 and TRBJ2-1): KAGVTQTPRYLIKTRGQQVTLSCSPISGHRSVSWYQQTPGQGLQFLFEYFSETQRNKGNFPGRFSGRQFSNSRSEMNVSTLELGDSALYLCASVGLAGGSYNEQFFGPGTRLTVL.

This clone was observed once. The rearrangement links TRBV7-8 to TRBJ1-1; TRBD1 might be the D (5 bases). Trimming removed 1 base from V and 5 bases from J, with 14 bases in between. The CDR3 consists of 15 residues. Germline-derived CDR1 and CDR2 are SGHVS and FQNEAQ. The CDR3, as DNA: TGTGCCAGCAGCTTAGTTTTTAGGGGTCGAACTGAAGCTTTCTTT. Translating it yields CASSLVFRGRTEAFF.

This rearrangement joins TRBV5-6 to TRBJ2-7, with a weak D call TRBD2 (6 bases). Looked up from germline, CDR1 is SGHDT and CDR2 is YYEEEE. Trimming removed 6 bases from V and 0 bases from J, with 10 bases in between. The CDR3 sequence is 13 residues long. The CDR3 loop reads CASNWGDSYEQYF. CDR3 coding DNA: TGTGCCAGCAATTGGGGGGACTCCTACGAGCAGTACTTC.

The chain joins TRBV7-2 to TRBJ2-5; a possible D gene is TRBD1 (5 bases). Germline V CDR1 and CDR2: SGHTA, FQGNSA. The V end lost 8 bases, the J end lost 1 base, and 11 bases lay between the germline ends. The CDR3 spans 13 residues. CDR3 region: CASSRQTQETQYF. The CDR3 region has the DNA TGTGCCAGCTCTAGACAGACCCAAGAGACCCAGTACTTC.

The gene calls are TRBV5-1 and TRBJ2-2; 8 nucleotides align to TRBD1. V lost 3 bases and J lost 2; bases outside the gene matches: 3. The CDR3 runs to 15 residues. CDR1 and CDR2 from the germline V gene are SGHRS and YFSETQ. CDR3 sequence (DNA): TGCGCCAGCAGCTCCGGACAGGGAAACACCGGGGAGCTGTTTTTT. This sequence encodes CASSSGQGNTGELFF.

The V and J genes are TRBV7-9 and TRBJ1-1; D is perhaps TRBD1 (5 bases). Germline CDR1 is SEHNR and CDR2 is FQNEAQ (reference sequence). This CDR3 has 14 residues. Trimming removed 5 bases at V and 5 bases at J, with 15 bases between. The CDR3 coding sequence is TGTGCCAGCAGCCCAACCCGCGACAGAACTGAAGCTTTCTTT. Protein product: CASSPTRDRTEAFF. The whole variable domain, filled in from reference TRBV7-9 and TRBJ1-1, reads DTGVSQNPRHKITKRGQNVTFRCDPISEHNRLYWYRQTLGQGPEFLTYFQNEAQLEKSRLLSDRFSAERPKGSFSTLEIQRTEQGDSAMYLCASSPTRDRTEAFFGQGTRLTVV.

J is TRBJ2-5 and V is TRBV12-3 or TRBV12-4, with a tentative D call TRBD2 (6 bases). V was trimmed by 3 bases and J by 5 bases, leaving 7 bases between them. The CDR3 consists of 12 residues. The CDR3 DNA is TGTGCCAGCAGTTTTGGGGGGGAGACCCAGTACTTC. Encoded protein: CASSFGGETQYF.

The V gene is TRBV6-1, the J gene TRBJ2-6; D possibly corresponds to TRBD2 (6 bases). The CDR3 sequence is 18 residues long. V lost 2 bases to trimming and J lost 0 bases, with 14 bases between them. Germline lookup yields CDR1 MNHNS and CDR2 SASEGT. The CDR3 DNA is TGTGCCAGCAGTGAAATCCCCGAGCGGGCCTCTGGGGCCAACGTCCTGACTTTC. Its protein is CASSEIPERASGANVLTF.

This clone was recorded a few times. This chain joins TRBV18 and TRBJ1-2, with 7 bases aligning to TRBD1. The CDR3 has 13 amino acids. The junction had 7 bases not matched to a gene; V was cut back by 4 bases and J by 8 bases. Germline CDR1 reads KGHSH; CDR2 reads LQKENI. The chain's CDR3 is CASSLGQVQGYTF. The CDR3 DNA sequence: TGTGCCAGCTCACTCGGACAGGTTCAAGGCTACACCTTC.

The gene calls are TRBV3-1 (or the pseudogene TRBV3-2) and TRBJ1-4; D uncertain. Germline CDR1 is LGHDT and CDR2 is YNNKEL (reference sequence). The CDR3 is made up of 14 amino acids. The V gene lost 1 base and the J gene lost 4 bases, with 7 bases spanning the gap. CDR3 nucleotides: TGTGCCAGCAGCCAAGGACGGGGTAATGAAAAACTGTTTTTT. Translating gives CASSQGRGNEKLFF.

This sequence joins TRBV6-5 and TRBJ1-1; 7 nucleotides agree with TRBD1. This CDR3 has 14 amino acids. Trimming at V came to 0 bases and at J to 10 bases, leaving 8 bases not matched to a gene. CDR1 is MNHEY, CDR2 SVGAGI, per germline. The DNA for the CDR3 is TGTGCCAGCAGTTACTCAGGGACCCGACAGGGAGCTTTCTTT. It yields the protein CASSYSGTRQGAFF.

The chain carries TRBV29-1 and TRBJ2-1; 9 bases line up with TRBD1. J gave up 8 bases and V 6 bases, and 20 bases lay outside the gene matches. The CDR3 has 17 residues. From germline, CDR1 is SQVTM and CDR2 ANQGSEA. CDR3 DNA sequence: TGCAGCGTCGGGGGAGCTGGGACAGGGATGGGAATACATGAGCAGTTCTTC. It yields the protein CSVGGAGTGMGIHEQFF.

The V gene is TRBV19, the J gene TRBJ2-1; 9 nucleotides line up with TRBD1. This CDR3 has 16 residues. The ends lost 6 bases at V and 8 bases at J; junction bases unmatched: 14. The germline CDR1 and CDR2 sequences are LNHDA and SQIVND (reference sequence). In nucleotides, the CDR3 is TGTGCCAGTAGCGCTACGGTGGGACAGGGTTCTCATGAGCAGTTCTTC. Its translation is CASSATVGQGSHEQFF.

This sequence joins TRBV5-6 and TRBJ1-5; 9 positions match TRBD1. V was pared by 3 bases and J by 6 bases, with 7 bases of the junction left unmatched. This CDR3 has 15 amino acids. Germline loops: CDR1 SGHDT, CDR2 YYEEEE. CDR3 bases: TGTGCCAGCAGCTGGGGACAGGGTGGTGCTCAGCCCCAGCATTTT. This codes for CASSWGQGGAQPQHF.